These 17 T cell receptor beta chains came from one sample sequenced in a study of T cell changes during pregnancy in multiple sclerosis. The repertoire was sequenced with immunoSEQ multiplex PCR; TCRdb's copy has only in-frame clones and lacks some. The sample includes more than 50,000 clones, 90% to 95% seen only once; the top ten take 2.5% to 3%. Source: CD8+ T cells from peripheral blood mononuclear cells, taken after pregnancy. The source of these receptors is a female donor with multiple sclerosis, enrolled in a pregnancy study.

This rearrangement joins TRBV4-1 to TRBJ2-7, with 12 bases identical to TRBD2. Germline V CDR1 and CDR2: MGHRA, YSYEKL. This CDR3 spans 15 amino acids. The junction had 2 bases not matched to a gene; V was cut back by 1 base and J by 4 bases. CDR3 in DNA: TGCGCCAGCAGCCAAGGACTAGCGGGGGAATACGAGCAGTACTTC. It translates to CASSQGLAGEYEQYF.

A note on this clone: The same CDR3 is also encoded by other DNA sequences in this sample. J is TRBJ2-1 and V is TRBV4-3, with 8 bases aligning to TRBD2. Germline CDR1 is LGHNA and CDR2 is YSLEER. The CDR3 length is 16 residues. The J segment lost 1 base and the V segment lost 0 bases, leaving 2 bases of the junction unmatched. The CDR3 region is CASSQDASGSYNEQFF. As DNA, the CDR3 is TGCGCCAGCAGCCAAGATGCTAGCGGGTCCTACAATGAGCAGTTCTTC.

The V and J genes are TRBV6-4 and TRBJ2-2, with TRBD1 matching 9 bases. Germline V gene lookup returns CDR1 MRHNA and CDR2 SNTAGT. Unmatched junction bases numbered 4, after V lost 5 bases and J lost 6 bases. The CDR3 covers 14 residues. The CDR3 nucleotides read TGTGCCAGCAGTCCCGGGACAGGGCCCGGGGAGCTGTTTTTT. It yields the protein CASSPGTGPGELFF.

The V call is TRBV28, the J call TRBJ2-1; 8 bases agree with TRBD2. The CDR3 covers 17 residues. The junction had 13 bases not matched to a gene; V was cut back by 2 bases and J by 7 bases. Germline CDR1 reads MDHEN; CDR2 reads SYDVKM. CDR3: CASSLGSSGRIFNEQFF. Here the CDR3 DNA reads TGTGCCAGCAGTTTAGGGTCGAGCGGGAGAATTTTTAATGAGCAGTTCTTC. Filled out from reference TRBV28 and TRBJ2-1, the complete variable domain reads DVKVTQSSRYLVKRTGEKVFLECVQDMDHENMFWYRQDPGLGLRLIYFSYDVKMKEKGDIPEGYSVSREKKERFSLILESASTNQTSMYLCASSLGSSGRIFNEQFFGPGTRLTVL.

J is TRBJ2-1 and V is TRBV4-1, with 10 bases identical to TRBD2. Germline loops: CDR1 MGHRA, CDR2 YSYEKL. The CDR3 runs 15 residues. With V trimmed by 3 bases and J by 8 bases, 7 bases remained unmatched. CDR3 loop: CASSQPSGSNYEQFF. Written as DNA, the CDR3 is TGCGCCAGCAGCCAGCCTAGCGGGAGTAATTATGAGCAGTTCTTC.

The J gene is TRBJ2-7, the V gene TRBV19, with D uncertain. Trimming took off 3 bases at V and 3 bases at J, with 3 bases between the two ends. The germline CDR1 and CDR2 sequences are LNHDA and SQIVND (reference sequence). The CDR3 sequence is 11 residues long. CDR3 in amino acids: CASSIGYEQYF. The CDR3 DNA reads as TGTGCCAGTAGTATCGGCTACGAGCAGTACTTC.

J is TRBJ2-2 and V is TRBV4-1; weak D call: TRBD2 (6 bases). V shed 4 bases and J shed 3 bases, with 12 bases lying between them. Germline V lookup: CDR1 MGHRA, CDR2 YSYEKL. This CDR3 spans 15 amino acids. As DNA, the CDR3 is TGCGCCAGCAGCCCTTCCGGGGGACACACCGGGGAGCTGTTTTTT. The encoded protein is CASSPSGGHTGELFF.

The V gene is TRBV27, the J gene TRBJ1-5; D is possibly TRBD1 (6 bases). The CDR3 consists of 15 residues. CDR1 and CDR2 (germline): MNHEY, SMNVEV (reference sequence). Trimming cost V 4 bases and J 0 bases, with 10 bases left between them. The CDR3 DNA is TGTGCCAGCAGTTCCGGACAGTATAGCAATCAGCCCCAGCATTTT. Its protein product is CASSSGQYSNQPQHF.

The chain uses TRBV7-9 and TRBJ2-6; TRBD2 is a possible D gene (6 bases). V was pared by 7 bases and J by 3 bases, with 16 bases between. Germline CDR1 is SEHNR and CDR2 is FQNEAQ (reference sequence). The CDR3 consists of 16 residues. CDR3 protein: CASNPDWDFGANVLTF. The CDR3 nucleotides are TGTGCCAGCAACCCCGACTGGGACTTTGGGGCCAACGTCCTGACTTTC.

V usage is TRBV4-2 and J usage is TRBJ2-7; TRBD1 agrees at 9 bases. The J segment lost 3 bases and the V segment lost 0 bases, leaving 6 bases of the junction unmatched. The length of the CDR3 is 16 residues. The germline V gene has CDR1 LGHNA and CDR2 YNFKEQ. The CDR3 DNA sequence: TGTGCCAGCAGCCAAGACCCGGGACAGGGTGGCTACGAGCAGTACTTC. Residues: CASSQDPGQGGYEQYF.

The chain is built from TRBV4-1 and TRBJ1-1; possible D gene TRBD1, 6 bases. Germline lookup yields CDR1 MGHRA and CDR2 YSYEKL. This CDR3 is built from 18 residues. The ends were cut back, 0 bases at V and 3 bases at J, with 20 bases in the middle. As DNA, the CDR3 is TGCGCCAGCAGCCAAGAAGTGGCAGGGGATCTGATAGACACTGAAGCTTTCTTT. Translating gives CASSQEVAGDLIDTEAFF.

The J gene is TRBJ2-2, the V gene TRBV7-8; 7 nucleotides agree with TRBD2. Germline lookup yields CDR1 SGHVS and CDR2 FQNEAQ. The CDR3 is 17 residues long. Germline trimming cut 1 base from V and 2 bases from J; bases unmatched to any gene: 7. CDR3 loop: CASSLDHPGLNTGELFF. CDR3 DNA: TGTGCCAGCAGCTTAGATCACCCGGGACTAAACACCGGGGAGCTGTTTTTT.

This rearrangement joins TRBV19 to TRBJ2-7, with a weak D call TRBD1 (6 bases). The V gene's germline CDR1 is LNHDA and CDR2 SQIVND (reference sequence). V was pared by 3 bases and J by 3 bases, with 9 bases between. This CDR3 has 13 residues. DNA for the CDR3: TGTGCCAGTAGTATTTCAGGGGACTACGAGCAGTACTTC. Translated, it gives CASSISGDYEQYF.

This clone has more than one count but fewer than ten. The rearrangement joins TRBV9 to TRBJ2-1; 9 bases fit TRBD2. The V gene end was trimmed by 4 bases and the J gene end by 8 bases; junction bases not matched to a gene: 10. The length of the CDR3 is 15 residues. CDR1 is SGDLS and CDR2 is YYNGEE in the germline V gene. The chain's CDR3 is CASSLSGRGADEQFF. The CDR3 DNA follows: TGTGCCAGCAGCCTTAGCGGGAGAGGGGCGGATGAGCAGTTCTTC.

V usage is TRBV13 and J usage is TRBJ2-7; D unresolved. The CDR3 loop spans 13 amino acids. Between the trimmed V and J ends, which lost 0 bases and 2 bases, there was a span of 5 bases. Looked up from germline, CDR1 is PRHDT and CDR2 is FYEKMQ (reference sequence). In nucleotides, the CDR3 is TGTGCCAGCAGCTTAGGGCCTACCTACGAGCAGTACTTC. Translating it yields CASSLGPTYEQYF.

The chain combines TRBV11-2 with TRBJ1-1, with 7 bases aligning to TRBD1. Per the germline V gene, CDR1 is SGHAT and CDR2 is FQNNGV. The CDR3 runs to 13 residues. Trimming removed 4 bases from V and 3 bases from J; junction bases left unmatched: 2. The CDR3 loop reads CASSWTGDTEAFF. As DNA, the CDR3 is TGTGCCAGCAGCTGGACAGGCGACACTGAAGCTTTCTTT. The full variable domain, with the rest looked up from reference TRBV11-2 and TRBJ1-1, is EAGVAQSPRYKIIEKRQSVAFWCNPISGHATLYWYQQILGQGPKLLIQFQNNGVVDDSQLPKDRFSAERLKGVDSTLKIQPAKLEDSAVYLCASSWTGDTEAFFGQGTRLTVV.

The chain joins TRBV7-2 to TRBJ2-7; 8 positions match TRBD1. The CDR3 contains 15 residues. The V gene's germline CDR1 is SGHTA and CDR2 FQGNSA. V shed 4 bases and J 2 bases; nucleotides not matched to a gene: 7. The CDR3 DNA sequence: TGTGCCAGCAGCTCAGACAGGGGAATCACCTACGAGCAGTACTTC. Its translation is CASSSDRGITYEQYF. Full variable domain (outside the CDR3, taken from reference TRBV7-2 and TRBJ2-7): GAGVSQSPSNKVTEKGKDVELRCDPISGHTALYWYRQSLGQGLEFLIYFQGNSAPDKSGLPSDRFSAERTGGSVSTLTIQRTQQEDSAVYLCASSSDRGITYEQYFGPGTRLTVT.